This TCR beta chain was documented in a study of CD8 T cells in ankylosing spondylitis (dated by TCRdb to 2016 to 2017). About the full investigation: The study set out to find disease-linked TCR variants by profiling T cell receptor beta repertoires in ankylosing spondylitis patients and healthy donors. Peripheral blood samples were taken, and synovial fluid was additionally collected from ankylosing spondylitis patients. In total, the full study cohort was made up of some 110 healthy donors and 25 or so ankylosing spondylitis patients.

What the work shows at the level of the full study, not this receptor alone: The disease-linked clones were reported as significantly enriched in matched synovial fluid samples from ankylosing spondylitis patients. The disease-linked clones showed a CD8+ phenotype and occurred at relatively low frequencies in peripheral blood. Blood from ankylosing spondylitis patients appeared to be characterized by a TCR beta motif made up of under ten highly homologous amino acid variants. Some of the motif variants had been reported before in the synovial fluid and blood of reactive arthritis patients, a finding that suggests common disease-initiation mechanisms.

Sequencing relied on an Illumina HiSeq 2500. Quantitative 5'-RACE with molecular barcodes was used to prepare TCR beta libraries. As for the authors' bioinformatics: A new computational method based on a probabilistic model of VDJ rearrangement was used to identify disease-linked TCR variants. TCRdb reran the public reads through fastp at Q25 and MiXCR, keeping productive beta chains. Under each unique CDR3 protein, matching rows form one entry showing the most common genes and DNA. TCRdb, not the authors, supplied the V and J calls. In all, the sample holds 100,000 to 150,000 distinct CDR3 sequences, and 9.3% of those were seen once. Approximately 3.6% of the sample lies in the top ten. The germline V gene supplies CDR1 MNHEY and CDR2 SVGEGT. V is shortened by 6 bases, J by 4 bases, and the region joining them spans 12 bases. The CDR3 holds 13 amino acids from the cysteine to the phenylalanine. Just CDR3 DNA is preserved here, 39 bases in frame from base 1.

This clonotype was counted at least ten times. Which antigen it targets is not known. Per-nucleotide qualities are absent, and no much larger clonotype sits a single base away. The chain links TRBV6-2 or TRBV6-3 with TRBJ2-5; there is no confident call for the D gene. Sequencing was carried out using blood, either unsorted or a sorted T cell fraction (not recorded which). This clonotype was obtained from a male donor with ankylosing spondylitis or in good health (not recorded which). The base sequence is TGTGCCAGCAGAGACTCAGGAATAGAGACCCAGTACTTC. The translation is CASRDSGIETQYF.